This T cell receptor (beta chain) was identified in a study of T cell responses to AZD1222 COVID-19 vaccine. As for the study in general: The analysis combined second doses at about 4 or about 12 weeks.

This clone was picked up a small number of times. Its specificity is unknown. General study results and limits: Reportedly, nearly half of unique spike TCRs recognized epitopes outside B.1.351/B.1.1.7 mutations.

Generated by immunoSEQ multiplex PCR, the TCRdb table keeps only in-frame clones and is missing some. The data contain some 190,000 clones, 85% to 90% of them seen just once; the ten biggest clones take up 6.9%. V was trimmed by 7 bases and J by 3 bases, leaving 16 bases between them. This CDR3 is 14 amino acids long. Germline values: CDR1 SNHLY, CDR2 FYNNEI. The receptor was isolated from an adult in good health. The sequencing used peripheral blood, collected on day 0 of AZD1222 vaccination. This sequence joins TRBV2 and TRBJ2-7, with D possibly matching TRBD1 (6 bases). The CDR3 here is CASNRQVIVYEQYF. For the CDR3, the DNA is TGTGCCAGCAACCGACAGGTTATTGTCTACGAGCAGTACTTC. Full variable domain (remainder filled in from reference TRBV2 and TRBJ2-7): EPEVTQTPSHQVTQMGQEVILRCVPISNHLYFYWYRQILGQKVEFLVSFYNNEISEKSEIFDDQFSVERPDGSNFTLKIRSTKLEDSAMYFCASNRQVIVYEQYFGPGTRLTVT.